This entry is about one T cell receptor (beta chain). The sample is drawn from a study of T cells after yellow fever vaccination. Via MiXCR, TCRdb re-called the 5' RACE reads, giving one row per CDR3 protein. Altogether about 340,000 distinct CDR3 sequences are present, 8.7% being singletons, with the ten largest covering about a sixth. The CDR3 sequence is 14 residues long. With 4 bases removed from V and 7 bases from J, the gap between germline ends came to 15 bases. Germline V CDR1 and CDR2: SGDLS, YYNGEE. The sample here was PBMCs, taken on the day of the first yellow fever vaccination. The TCR comes from a man between 18 and 35 years old who received the YFV17D yellow fever vaccine. This chain joins TRBV9 and TRBJ2-1, with D maybe TRBD2 (7 bases). The CDR3 nucleotides read TGTGCCAGCAGCCTCGAAGGGAGGGGGAATGAGCAGTTCTTC. Translation: CASSLEGRGNEQFF.